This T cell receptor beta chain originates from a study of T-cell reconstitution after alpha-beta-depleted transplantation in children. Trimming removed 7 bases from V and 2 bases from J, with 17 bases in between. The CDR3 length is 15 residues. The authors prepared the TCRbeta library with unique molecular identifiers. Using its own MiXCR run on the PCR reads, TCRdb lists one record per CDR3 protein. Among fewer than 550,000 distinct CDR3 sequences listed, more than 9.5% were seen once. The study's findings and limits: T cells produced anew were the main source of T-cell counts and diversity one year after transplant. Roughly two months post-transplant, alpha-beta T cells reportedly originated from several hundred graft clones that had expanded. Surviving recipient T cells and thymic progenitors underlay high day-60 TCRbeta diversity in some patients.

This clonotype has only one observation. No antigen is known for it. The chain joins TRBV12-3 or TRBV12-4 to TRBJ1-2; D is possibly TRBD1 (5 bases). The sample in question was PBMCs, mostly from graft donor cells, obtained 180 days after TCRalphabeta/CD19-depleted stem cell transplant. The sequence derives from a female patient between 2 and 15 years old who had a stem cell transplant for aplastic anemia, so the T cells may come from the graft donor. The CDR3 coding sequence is TGTGCCAGCATTTCGAGCAGGGTGGGGAACTATGGCTACACCTTC. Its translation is CASISSRVGNYGYTF.